The sequence of this TCR beta chain was determined in a study of blood T cells in healthy people across ages. It was around 10 milliliters of peripheral blood that were drawn from each donor. Per sample, extraction of total RNA gave at least 5 micrograms in every case. Using a J-beta primer mix together with a sample-barcoded 5' primer, a second PCR was run for roughly 6 to 12 cycles. Via MiXCR, TCRdb re-called the 5' RACE reads, giving one row per CDR3 protein. The table has about 1.4 million distinct CDR3 sequences, approximately 63% seen once. Regarding this clonotype: Its antigen remains unknown.

Findings and caveats of the study: The fall in TCR beta diversity per million T cells was roughly linear with age.

The CDR3 is made up of 16 amino acids. CDR1 is SGDLS and CDR2 is YYNGEE in the germline V gene. V shed 0 bases, J shed 2 bases, and the junction held 4 bases outside the gene matches. The TCR originated in a man between 18 and 29 years old in good health. What was sequenced was blood. The rearrangement links TRBV9 to TRBJ2-1, with 8 bases matching TRBD1. CDR3 in amino acids: CASSVAGTGTYNEQFF. In nucleotides, the CDR3 is TGTGCCAGCAGCGTAGCCGGGACAGGCACCTACAATGAGCAGTTCTTC.